This passage covers 12 T cell receptor beta chains from one sample sequenced in a study of shared clonotypes between healthy human individuals. Only in-frame clones appear in the TCRdb table, and some are missing; sequencing was by immunoSEQ multiplex PCR. The sample holds 2 million to 2.5 million clones, roughly 91% seen once. CD45RO-negative, CCR7-positively selected cells formed the naive CD8 fraction, excluding terminally differentiated effector memory CD45RA+ cells. The specimen was naive CD8+ T cells from PBMCs. These receptors originate from a man in his late teens or twenties in good health. Some clones in this sample may be carry-over from other donors' samples.

The chain carries TRBV4-1 and TRBJ1-4; D perhaps matches TRBD1 (5 bases). Germline lookup yields CDR1 MGHRA and CDR2 YSYEKL. Trimming cost V 3 bases and J 8 bases, with 16 bases left between them. The CDR3 runs 15 residues. The DNA for the CDR3 is TGCGCCAGCAGCCACAGCCCAGCAGGGAAGGAAAAACTGTTTTTT. This codes for CASSHSPAGKEKLFF.

This chain uses TRBV7-9 with TRBJ2-7; D might be TRBD1 or TRBD2, each matching 6 bases. The length of the CDR3 is 17 residues. V was pared by 8 bases and J by 0 bases, with 23 bases between. The V gene's germline CDR1 is SEHNR and CDR2 FQNEAQ (reference sequence). The CDR3 reads CASRGPKLGASSYEQYF. CDR3 bases: TGTGCCAGCCGGGGGCCTAAGCTGGGGGCGAGCTCCTACGAGCAGTACTTC.

Notes on this clone: The same CDR3 can be traced to other DNA sequences in this sample. V usage is TRBV19 and J usage is TRBJ2-7, with 7 nucleotides matching TRBD2. The CDR3 has 14 residues. Germline assignment: CDR1 LNHDA and CDR2 SQIVND (reference sequence). With 4 bases clipped from V and 4 bases from J, the junction kept 7 bases outside the gene matches. CDR3 nucleotides: TGTGCCAGTAGTAGTACAGCGGGGAGTTACGAGCAGTACTTC. Protein product: CASSSTAGSYEQYF.

Of note for this clone: The identical CDR3 is also encoded by other nucleotide sequences in the sample. The V and J genes are TRBV27 and TRBJ2-2, with unresolved D. Trimming took off 3 bases at V and 1 base at J, with 6 bases between the two ends. Per the germline V gene, CDR1 is MNHEY and CDR2 is SMNVEV (reference sequence). This CDR3 region has 14 residues. For the CDR3, the DNA is TGTGCCAGCAGTTTCTCGGAGAACACCGGGGAGCTGTTTTTT. It translates to CASSFSENTGELFF.

This rearrangement joins TRBV27 to TRBJ2-1, with 8 bases matching TRBD2. Germline-derived CDR1 and CDR2 are MNHEY and SMNVEV (reference sequence). The V segment lost 0 bases and the J segment 8 bases; nucleotides outside the gene matches: 6. This CDR3 contains 15 residues. For the CDR3, the DNA is TGTGCCAGCAGTTTATCGTGGGGGACTAGGGATGAGCAGTTCTTC. Encoded protein: CASSLSWGTRDEQFF.

Comments on this clone: In the same sample, other DNA sequences code for this CDR3. The V and J genes are TRBV9 and TRBJ2-7; 12 bases align to TRBD2. Germline V gene data show CDR1 as SGDLS and CDR2 as YYNGEE. The CDR3 has 15 amino acids. V lost 3 bases to trimming and J lost 4 bases; unmatched junction nucleotides: 5. CDR3 residues: CASSASGTSGYEQYF. CDR3 DNA sequence: TGTGCCAGCAGCGCTTCCGGGACTAGCGGGTACGAGCAGTACTTC.

The chain links TRBV5-4 to TRBJ2-7; 10 bases fit TRBD1. The V gene's germline CDR1 is SGHNT and CDR2 YYREEE (reference sequence). The V and J ends lost 3 bases and 2 bases, in that order; junction bases with no gene match: 5. This CDR3 contains 15 residues. DNA of the CDR3: TGTGCCAGCAGCTGGGGACAGGGGACAACCTACGAGCAGTACTTC. This codes for CASSWGQGTTYEQYF.

Worth noting for this clone: This CDR3 is also generated by other DNA sequences in the sample. This chain connects TRBV29-1 to TRBJ2-2, with a tentative D call TRBD1 (6 bases). V was shortened by 6 bases and J by 7 bases, with 9 bases between the two germline ends. CDR3 size: 11 residues. CDR1 SQVTM and CDR2 ANQGSEA come from the germline V gene. The CDR3 nucleotides are TGCAGCGTAGAGGACAGCGGGGAGCTGTTTTTT. It specifies CSVEDSGELFF.

In this sample, this clone turned up once. This chain links TRBV19 with TRBJ1-5; D is uncertain. The CDR3 loop spans 14 amino acids. Germline CDR1 is LNHDA and CDR2 is SQIVND (reference sequence). Trimming took 5 bases from V and 6 from J, leaving 14 bases between them. CDR3 sequence reads: CASSLPPGSQPQHF. The CDR3 nucleotides read TGTGCCAGTAGTCTCCCGCCCGGGTCTCAGCCCCAGCATTTT.

This chain joins TRBV11-2 and TRBJ2-2; perhaps TRBD1 as D (6 bases). CDR3 size: 16 residues. Germline CDR1 and CDR2: SGHAT and FQNNGV. V shed 5 bases and J shed 6 bases, with 19 bases lying between them. The CDR3 loop is CASSPLKQGLAGELFF. CDR3 in DNA: TGTGCCAGCAGCCCCCTGAAACAGGGATTGGCCGGGGAGCTGTTTTTT. Complete variable domain (other parts from reference TRBV11-2 and TRBJ2-2): EAGVAQSPRYKIIEKRQSVAFWCNPISGHATLYWYQQILGQGPKLLIQFQNNGVVDDSQLPKDRFSAERLKGVDSTLKIQPAKLEDSAVYLCASSPLKQGLAGELFFGEGSRLTVL.

The chain employs TRBV10-2 and TRBJ2-7, with D tentatively TRBD2 (6 bases). CDR3 length: 16 amino acids. Trimming took 7 bases from V and 6 from J, leaving 25 bases between them. The germline gives CDR1 WSHSY, CDR2 SAAADI. The CDR3 sequence: CASMRGPGGAEAEQYF. For the CDR3, the DNA is TGCGCCAGCATGAGGGGACCCGGAGGGGCCGAGGCCGAGCAGTACTTC.

V gene TRBV10-3 combines with J gene TRBJ1-4; a weak D match, TRBD1 (6 bases). Trimming took off 6 bases at V and 8 bases at J, with 22 bases between the two ends. This CDR3 has 16 amino acids. Per germline, CDR1 ENHRY and CDR2 SYGVKD. The CDR3: CAIRSASGEVGEKLFF. The CDR3 DNA reads TGTGCCATCAGGTCCGCTTCAGGGGAGGTAGGGGAAAAACTGTTTTTT.